The rows below give T cell receptor beta chains drawn from one sample of a study of blood T cell repertoires in COVID-19. TCRdb's table, derived via immunoSEQ multiplex PCR, lists solely in-frame clones and lacks some. The sample records around 170,000 clones, 88% being singletons. Sequencing was performed on peripheral blood. Every receptor here comes from a man in his 60s with acute or convalescent COVID-19. The CDR3 runs from the conserved cysteine through the conserved F or W. A D gene is named only where the DNA matches it firmly. Only some rows state a clone size, as once, few, many or a class for expanded clones.

j_gene | abundance | d_gene | v_gene | CDR3nt | CDR3aa
TRBJ1-2 | - | - | TRBV10-3 | TGTGCCATCAGTTTGGACAAAAACTATGGCTACACCTTC | CAISLDKNYGYTF
TRBJ1-2 | - | - | TRBV7-8 | TGTGCCAGCAGTCCCGGTGTTGATGGCGGCTATGGCTACACCTTC | CASSPGVDGGYGYTF
TRBJ1-2 | once | - | TRBV14 | TGTGCCAGCAGCCAAGATCGGGGGTGGCCCTATGGCTACACCTTC | CASSQDRGWPYGYTF
TRBJ2-2 | - | - | TRBV24-1 | TGTGCCACCAGTGATTCCAGAACACTAGCCTCATTGGTTACCGGGGAGCTGTTTTTT | CATSDSRTLASLVTGELFF
TRBJ1-4 | - | - | TRBV6-5 | TGTGCCAGCAGTTACAAGGGGAATGAAAAACTGTTTTTT | CASSYKGNEKLFF
TRBJ1-2 | - | - | TRBV9 | TGTGCCAGCAGCCCACAAAAGGGGCAGGGGCACTTTAACTATGGCTACACCTTC | CASSPQKGQGHFNYGYTF
TRBJ1-2 | - | - | TRBV6-5 | TGTGCCAGCAGTTACAGGGAGAACTATGGCTACACCTTC | CASSYRENYGYTF
TRBJ2-5 | - | TRBD1 | TRBV3-1/TRBV3-2 | TGTGCCAGCAGCCCTGGGACAGGGGGGGATCGCGAGACCCAGTACTTC | CASSPGTGGDRETQYF
TRBJ1-6 | once | - | TRBV5-4 | TGTGCCAGCAGTTTTCGGGGGGGATCCTATAATTCACCCCTCCACTTT | CASSFRGGSYNSPLHF
TRBJ2-1 | - | - | TRBV3-1/TRBV3-2 | TGTGCCAGCAGCCAAGAGGCAGGCCGTTACAATGAGCAGTTCTTC | CASSQEAGRYNEQFF
TRBJ2-6 | - | - | TRBV24-1 | TGTGCCACCAGTCCCCGGCAGGATGGGGCCAACGTCCTGACTTTC | CATSPRQDGANVLTF
TRBJ2-2 | - | - | TRBV7-6 | TGTGCCAGCAGCTCTAGACCAGCGCCCTGGACCGGGGAGCTGTTTTTT | CASSSRPAPWTGELFF
TRBJ2-5 | - | TRBD2 | TRBV2 | TGTGCCACCGAAGGGTCTAGCGGGAGTCGAGGTGGGGAGACCCAGTACTTC | CATEGSSGSRGGETQYF
TRBJ1-5 | - | TRBD1 | TRBV5-6 | TGTGCCAGCAGTCGGACAGGGGAGGATCAGCCCCAGCATTTT | CASSRTGEDQPQHF
TRBJ2-1 | - | - | TRBV9 | TGTGCCAGCAGCGTAGACCACGAGGAGGGAGTTAGGAATGAGCAGTTCTTC | CASSVDHEEGVRNEQFF
TRBJ1-2 | - | TRBD1 | TRBV7-9 | TGTGCCAGCAGCTCAGAGACGGCCCCACAGGGGCAAAACTATGGCTACACCTTC | CASSSETAPQGQNYGYTF
TRBJ1-2 | - | - | TRBV7-2 | TGTGCCAGCAGCCTTCGCCTATATGGCTACACCTTC | CASSLRLYGYTF
TRBJ1-1 | - | - | TRBV5-1 | TGCGCCAGCAGCTTCAGGCTGGGCACTGAAGCTTTCTTT | CASSFRLGTEAFF
TRBJ2-2 | - | TRBD1 | TRBV24-1 | TGTGCCACCAGTGACCCAGGGACAGTTAACACCGGGGAGCTGTTTTTT | CATSDPGTVNTGELFF